This TCR beta chain is drawn from a study of vaccination and CD4 T cells after COVID-19 (dated by TCRdb to 2021 to 2024). Describing the broader study: Every convalescent patient had a positive nasal swab PCR test for SARS-CoV-2, with mild disease in roughly 10 patients and severe disease in one. In the convalescent cohort there were six males and four females, among whom were two Hispanic individuals, seven Caucasians, two Asians and one multiracial person. Two doses of either the Pfizer-BioNTech BNT162b2 vaccine (n=8) or the Moderna mRNA-1273 vaccine (n=2) were administered to participants. Post-COVID blood samples from convalescent patients were collected a median of 101 days after diagnosis, with a range of 35 to 161 days. The time from the second vaccine dose to post-vaccine blood sampling had a median of roughly 70 days and ranged from roughly 13 to 241 days. The cultures were stimulated with overlapping spike peptide pools from SARS-CoV-2 and from the common cold coronaviruses HCoV-NL63, HCoV-OC43 and HCoV-229E. Control cultures used a CEFX viral epitope pool as positive control, an HIV-1 Nef peptide pool as negative control, or no peptide. The spike-specific CD4+ TCR repertoire was compared before and after mRNA vaccination in approximately ten COVID-19 convalescent patients and a handful of infection-naive healthy vaccine recipients. Here is what the overall study found, with its caveats: The median count of SARS-CoV-2-reactive clonotypes went up from approximately 22 after infection to some 38 after vaccination, although the change was not significant. In convalescent patients, a median around 90% of post-vaccine SARS-CoV-2-reactive clones were detected only after vaccination, and vaccine-specific priming was suggested by this finding. Nearly all vaccine-specific clones in convalescent patients (304 of 307) were mono-reactive for SARS-CoV-2 spike rather than cross-reactive with common cold coronaviruses. Relatively few convalescent patients were included in the study, and early timepoints after natural infection were not analyzed.

The junction shows trimming of 5 bases on V and 9 bases on J, plus 11 bases between the germline ends. The CDR3 has 13 amino acids, counting the end cysteine and phenylalanine. The CDR3 DNA has 39 bases and is translated from base 1. In the germline V gene, CDR1 corresponds to SNHLY and CDR2 to FYNNEI. Libraries came from PCR. TCR sequencing of DNA from cultured CD4+ T cells used the Oncomine TCR Beta short-read assay at the Johns Hopkins FTIC core. The QIAamp micro DNA kit was used to extract genomic DNA from the cultured CD4+ T cells. Oncomine TCR Beta libraries made from cultured CD4+ T cells were pooled using unique dual indexes and sequenced on an Illumina iSeq 100. The authors' analysis ran thus. Non-productive sequences were removed, and CDR3s that did not start with C, did not end with F or W, or were shorter than 7 amino acids were discarded. Antigen-specific clonotypes were identified using the MANAFEST web application through comparison of peptide-stimulated wells with reference and other culture wells. To be called positive, a clone needed an FDR below 0.05, an odds ratio above 5, and a productive frequency above 0.1% in at least two of three replicate wells. A clonotype was classed as cross-reactive if the clonotype showed significant expansion both in SARS-CoV-2 spike wells and in at least one common cold coronavirus spike condition. Levenshtein distances (stringdist) and unrooted phylogenetic trees (ape) in R version 3.6.1 were used to assess CDR3 homology. TCRdb cleaned the public reads at Q25 with fastp, built clones with MiXCR and kept in-frame beta chains. All rows with the same CDR3 protein become a single entry with the most common DNA and genes. The V and J calls, along with clone size, are taken from TCRdb and not from the paper's own processing. Within this sample are 15,000 to 20,000 distinct CDR3 sequences, with almost 40% of them counted one time only. The ten biggest clones cover 7% to 8.5% of the sample.

What this sample's treatment or condition label stands for: approximately nine-day PBMC culture with coronavirus spike peptide pools or control peptides (ViraFEST assay). The ViraFEST assay, used in the study, expanded antigen-specific T cells with peptide pools and then identified the expanded clonotypes through TCR sequencing. The convalescent patients' positive SARS-CoV-2 PCR tests fell between March and December 2020, which was before the Alpha, Beta and Delta variants emerged in the United States. Each well held 2 million or so PBMCs cultured in IMDM containing approximately 5% human AB serum and around 10 IU/ml IL-2, with 10 ug/ml peptide pools added. Half of the culture medium was replaced with fresh IL-2-containing medium on days 3 and 7. After approximately eleven days of culture, CD4+ T cells were isolated by negative selection using the EasySep CD4+ T cell isolation kit. Ficoll-Paque Plus gradient centrifugation was used to isolate PBMCs from whole blood, and the isolated PBMCs were then either used fresh or cryopreserved at -140C. In general, triplicate wells were set up for every culture condition.

On this clonotype itself: It has no known antigen specificity. No clone much larger than this one lies a single base away; base qualities are absent.

Material for sequencing was CD4+ T cells from blood, cultured in vitro. The TCR was taken from a human donor who had recovered from COVID-19. The chain uses TRBV2 and TRBJ1-6, with a weak D call of TRBD1 (6 bases match). The CDR3: CASSSLDSSPLHF. The DNA reads TGTGCCAGCAGTAGTTTGGACAGTTCACCCCTCCACTTT. The variable domain in full, with residues beyond the CDR3 obtained from the reference TRBV2 and TRBJ1-6 genes, is EPEVTQTPSHQVTQMGQEVILRCVPISNHLYFYWYRQILGQKVEFLVSFYNNEISEKSEIFDDQFSVERPDGSNFTLKIRSTKLEDSAMYFCASSSLDSSPLHFGNGTRLTVT.